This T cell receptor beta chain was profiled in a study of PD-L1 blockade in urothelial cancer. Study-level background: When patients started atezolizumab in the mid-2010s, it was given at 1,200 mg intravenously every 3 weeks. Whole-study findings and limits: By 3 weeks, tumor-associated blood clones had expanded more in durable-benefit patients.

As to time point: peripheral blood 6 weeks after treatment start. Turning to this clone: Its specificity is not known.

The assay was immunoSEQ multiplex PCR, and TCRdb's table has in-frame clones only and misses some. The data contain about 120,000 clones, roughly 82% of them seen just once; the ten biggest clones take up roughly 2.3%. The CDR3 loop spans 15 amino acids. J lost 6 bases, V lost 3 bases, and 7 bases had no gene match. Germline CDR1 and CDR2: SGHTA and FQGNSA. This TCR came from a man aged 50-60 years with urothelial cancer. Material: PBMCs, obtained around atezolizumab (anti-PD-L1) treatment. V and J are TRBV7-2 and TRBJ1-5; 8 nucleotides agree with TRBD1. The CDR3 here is CASSFWTGIFQPQHF. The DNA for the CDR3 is TGTGCCAGCAGCTTTTGGACAGGGATCTTTCAGCCCCAGCATTTT.